This entry is about one TCR beta chain. Its antigen is undetermined. This specimen belongs to a study of cytomegalovirus exposure and HLA in healthy donors. In the study overall: In a later analysis, the 100 to 150 validation repertoires were reported to have used the same platform as the roughly 600 first-cohort repertoires.

Profiled with immunoSEQ multiplex PCR; TCRdb holds only in-frame clones, not every one. Of 300,000 to 450,000 clones in the sample, 75% to 90% were seen once. The CDR3 spans 16 residues. V shed 5 bases and J shed 2 bases, with 16 bases lying between them. The germline V gene has CDR1 MNHEY and CDR2 SMNVEV (reference sequence). Findings and caveats of the study: Reports indicated that the classifier achieved high specificity and sensitivity in diagnosing cytomegalovirus status. Testing in vitro showed a few CMV-associated chains specific for CMV antigens.

Sequencing input: PBMCs. The TCR sequence derives from a young woman in good health and CMV-seronegative. The chain joins TRBV27 to TRBJ2-1; D is uncertain. The CDR3 sequence is CASSALRLLAYNEQFF. The CDR3 bases are TGTGCCAGCAGTGCCCTCCGACTCCTAGCCTACAATGAGCAGTTCTTC.